This passage covers 14 T cell receptor beta chains from one sample sequenced in a study of blood T cell repertoires in COVID-19 (dated by TCRdb to 2018 to 2020). The library came from the immunoSEQ multiplex PCR assay. TCRdb obtained this table from immuneACCESS and retained in-frame rearrangements with V and J assigned. These tables miss some clones; where compared with another copy, unresolved V genes account for less than half of the shortfall, and the remainder is unexplained. For this sample the table gives hundreds of thousands of clones, of which just under 90% were detected only once. The top ten clonotypes cover 10% of the sample. Material for sequencing was PBMCs or T cells enriched from blood (not recorded which). Receptors were obtained from a woman between 50 and 59 years old who had recovered from COVID-19.

This clone was found a few times. The V call is TRBV5-8, the J call TRBJ1-2; 10 bases are a match to TRBD1. The CDR3 spans 15 residues. Germline V CDR1 and CDR2: SGHTS, YDEGEE. The junction had 4 bases not matched to a gene; V was cut back by 0 bases and J by 5 bases. Written as DNA, the CDR3 is TGTGCCAGCAGCTTGGCGGGACAGGGGCGGTATGGCTACACCTTC. It encodes CASSLAGQGRYGYTF.

V usage is TRBV7-9 and J usage is TRBJ2-3; D not resolved. V gave up 4 bases and J gave up 6 bases, with 14 bases separating them. The CDR3 is 14 amino acids. Germline assignment: CDR1 SEHNR and CDR2 FQNEAQ (reference sequence). The CDR3, as DNA: TGTGCCAGCAGCTCCCCCGGTACCGTGGATACGCAGTATTTT. This codes for CASSSPGTVDTQYF.

The V and J genes are TRBV18 and TRBJ1-1; D ambiguous. Germline V gene sequence: CDR1 KGHSH, CDR2 LQKENI. The CDR3 extends over 13 amino acids. Trimming shortened V by 4 bases and J by 2 bases, and 8 bases separated the two germline ends. CDR3: CASSLYPNTEAFF. Here the CDR3 DNA reads TGTGCCAGCTCACTGTATCCCAACACTGAAGCTTTCTTT.

The genes are TRBV7-2 and TRBJ2-7; D is unclear. The CDR3 runs to 15 residues. CDR1 and CDR2 (germline): SGHTA, FQGNSA. The V gene lost 4 bases and the J gene lost 2 bases, with 15 bases spanning the gap. The DNA for the CDR3 is TGTGCCAGCAGCTCCAACGACTCTCCTGCCTACGAGCAGTACTTC. This gives the protein CASSSNDSPAYEQYF.

This chain uses TRBV27 with TRBJ2-1; D ambiguous. Germline V lookup: CDR1 MNHEY, CDR2 SMNVEV (reference sequence). V lost 2 bases to trimming and J lost 6 bases, with 14 bases between them. The CDR3 runs 15 residues. DNA for the CDR3: TGTGCCAGCAGTTTAGATGGGCTCGTTGCCAATGAGCAGTTCTTC. Translating it yields CASSLDGLVANEQFF.

The gene calls are TRBV4-1 and TRBJ2-7, with TRBD1 matching 7 bases. The CDR3 runs to 13 residues. With 1 base clipped from V and 5 bases from J, the junction kept 2 bases outside the gene matches. Germline CDR1 is MGHRA and CDR2 is YSYEKL. The CDR3 nucleotides read TGCGCCAGCAGCCAAGGGCAGGGGGACGAGCAGTACTTC. It is translated as CASSQGQGDEQYF.

The chain has TRBV10-3 and TRBJ2-1; D not resolved. Germline V CDR1 and CDR2: ENHRY, SYGVKD. This CDR3 is 16 amino acids long. Trimming took off 0 bases at V and 0 bases at J, with 9 bases between the two ends. CDR3 region: CAISESVLSSYNEQFF. The CDR3 DNA sequence: TGTGCCATCAGTGAGTCAGTACTGAGCTCCTACAATGAGCAGTTCTTC.

The chain has TRBV4-3 and TRBJ1-2; 9 nucleotides line up with TRBD1. With 1 base clipped from V and 5 bases from J, the junction kept 2 bases outside the gene matches. The V gene's germline CDR1 is LGHNA and CDR2 YSLEER. This CDR3 contains 14 residues. The CDR3 region is CASSQGQGGYGYTF. The CDR3 DNA is TGCGCCAGCAGCCAAGGACAGGGGGGATATGGCTACACCTTC.

CDR3 sequence (DNA): TGTGCCACCATCCCCGGGACAGGGGGCACTGAAGCTTTCTTT. Translation: CATIPGTGGTEAFF. V and J are TRBV28 and TRBJ1-1; 11 positions match TRBD1. This CDR3 is built from 14 residues. The V segment lost 10 bases and the J segment 4 bases; nucleotides outside the gene matches: 8. Germline V lookup: CDR1 MDHEN, CDR2 SYDVKM.

This chain uses TRBV2 with TRBJ2-7, with D perhaps TRBD1 (8 bases). Trimming stripped 7 bases from V and 6 bases from J, with 22 bases between. Germline CDR1 is SNHLY and CDR2 is FYNNEI. This CDR3 is 15 amino acids long. CDR3 DNA sequence: TGTGCCAGCACTGGGAGGGGACAGGCATCTCGCGAGCAGTACTTC. As protein: CASTGRGQASREQYF.

This clone was counted once. The chain has TRBV10-3 and TRBJ1-1; D unresolved. CDR1 and CDR2 (germline): ENHRY, SYGVKD. The CDR3 sequence is 11 residues long. Trimming cost V 4 bases and J 5 bases, with 5 bases left between them. CDR3 amino acids: CAISAGTEAFF. Here the CDR3 DNA reads TGTGCCATCAGTGCAGGAACTGAAGCTTTCTTT.

A remark on this clone: The same CDR3 can be traced to other DNA sequences in this sample. The CDR3 loop is CASSLTGNTGELFF. The CDR3, as DNA: TGCGCCAGCAGCTTGACGGGGAACACCGGGGAGCTGTTTTTT. V gene TRBV5-1 combines with J gene TRBJ2-2; D gene unclear. Trimming removed 1 base from V and 1 base from J, with 5 bases in between. CDR1 is SGHRS and CDR2 is YFSETQ in the germline V gene. The CDR3 has 14 residues. Full variable domain (outside the CDR3, taken from reference TRBV5-1 and TRBJ2-2): KAGVTQTPRYLIKTRGQQVTLSCSPISGHRSVSWYQQTPGQGLQFLFEYFSETQRNKGNFPGRFSGRQFSNSRSEMNVSTLELGDSALYLCASSLTGNTGELFFGEGSRLTVL.

The chain uses TRBV27 and TRBJ2-3; D gene unclear. The CDR3 covers 12 residues. The V and J ends lost 9 bases and 2 bases respectively, with 9 bases between them. CDR1 MNHEY and CDR2 SMNVEV come from the germline V gene (reference sequence). The chain's CDR3 is CARISDTDTQYF. The CDR3 DNA sequence: TGTGCCAGGATCTCAGACACAGATACGCAGTATTTT.

The V gene is TRBV4-1, the J gene TRBJ2-3, with D tentatively TRBD1 (5 bases). V lost 2 bases and J 4 bases, leaving 19 bases between the germline ends. The CDR3 spans 17 residues. The V gene's germline CDR1 is MGHRA and CDR2 YSYEKL. The CDR3 DNA follows: TGCGCCAGCAGCCAAAGCCGCTCTCGGCAGGGCCCAGATACGCAGTATTTT. Residues: CASSQSRSRQGPDTQYF.